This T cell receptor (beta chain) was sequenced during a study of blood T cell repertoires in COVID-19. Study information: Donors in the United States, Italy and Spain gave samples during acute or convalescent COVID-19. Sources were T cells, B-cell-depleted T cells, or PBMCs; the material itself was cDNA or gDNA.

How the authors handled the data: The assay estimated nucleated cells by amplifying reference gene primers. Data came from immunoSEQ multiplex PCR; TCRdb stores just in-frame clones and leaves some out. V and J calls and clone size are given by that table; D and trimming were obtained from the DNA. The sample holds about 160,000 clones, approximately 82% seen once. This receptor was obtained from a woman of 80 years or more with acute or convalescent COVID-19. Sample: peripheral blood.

CDR3 region: CASSWLAGVDTQYF. In nucleotides, the CDR3 is TGTGCCAGCAGTTGGCTGGCGGGAGTAGATACGCAGTATTTT. J is TRBJ2-3 and V is TRBV27; 7 bases are a match to TRBD2. The V gene end was trimmed by 4 bases and the J gene end by 5 bases; junction bases not matched to a gene: 6. The CDR3 is 14 amino acids. CDR1 MNHEY and CDR2 SMNVEV come from the germline V gene (reference sequence).